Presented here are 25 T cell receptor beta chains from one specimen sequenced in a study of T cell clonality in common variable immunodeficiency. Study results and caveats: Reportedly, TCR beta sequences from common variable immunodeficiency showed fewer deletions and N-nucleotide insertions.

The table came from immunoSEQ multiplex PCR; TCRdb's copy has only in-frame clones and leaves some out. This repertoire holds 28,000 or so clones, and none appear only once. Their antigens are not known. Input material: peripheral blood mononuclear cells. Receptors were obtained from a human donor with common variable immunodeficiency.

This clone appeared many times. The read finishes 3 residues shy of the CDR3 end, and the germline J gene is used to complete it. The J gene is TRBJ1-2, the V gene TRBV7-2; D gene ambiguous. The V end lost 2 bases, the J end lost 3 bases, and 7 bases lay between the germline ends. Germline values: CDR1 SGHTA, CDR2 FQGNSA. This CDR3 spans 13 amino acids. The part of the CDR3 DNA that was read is TGTGCCAGCAGCTTATACCGGGACTATGGC. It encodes CASSLYRDYG. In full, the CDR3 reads CASSLYRDYGYTF. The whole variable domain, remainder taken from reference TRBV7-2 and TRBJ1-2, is GAGVSQSPSNKVTEKGKDVELRCDPISGHTALYWYRQSLGQGLEFLIYFQGNSAPDKSGLPSDRFSAERTGGSVSTLTIQRTQQEDSAVYLCASSLYRDYGYTFGSGTRLTVV.

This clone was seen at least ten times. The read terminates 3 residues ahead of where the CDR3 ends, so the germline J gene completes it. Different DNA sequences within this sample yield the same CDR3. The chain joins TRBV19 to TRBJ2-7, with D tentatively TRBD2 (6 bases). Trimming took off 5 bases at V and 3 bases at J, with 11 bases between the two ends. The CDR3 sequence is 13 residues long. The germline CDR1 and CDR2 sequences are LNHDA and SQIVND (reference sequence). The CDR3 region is CASSPVGGYEQYF. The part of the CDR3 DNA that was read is TGTGCCAGTAGTCCAGTGGGGGGCTACGAG.

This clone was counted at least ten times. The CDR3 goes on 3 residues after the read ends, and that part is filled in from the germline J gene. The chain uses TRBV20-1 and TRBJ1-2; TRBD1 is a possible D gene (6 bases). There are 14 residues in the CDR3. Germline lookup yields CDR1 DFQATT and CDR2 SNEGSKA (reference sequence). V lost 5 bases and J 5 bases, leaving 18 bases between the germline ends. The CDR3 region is CSALGGGSGYGYTF. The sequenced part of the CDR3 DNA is TGCAGTGCTCTGGGGGGGGGCTCAGGGTATGGC.

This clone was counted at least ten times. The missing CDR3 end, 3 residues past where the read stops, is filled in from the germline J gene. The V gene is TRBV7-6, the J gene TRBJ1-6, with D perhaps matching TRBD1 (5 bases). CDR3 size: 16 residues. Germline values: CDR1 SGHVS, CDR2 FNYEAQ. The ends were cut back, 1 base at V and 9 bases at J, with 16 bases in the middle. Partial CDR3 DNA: TGTGCCAGCAGCTTAGAGTCAGGGTTTTGGAGTTCACCC. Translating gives CASSLESGFWSSP. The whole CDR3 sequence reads CASSLESGFWSSPLHF.

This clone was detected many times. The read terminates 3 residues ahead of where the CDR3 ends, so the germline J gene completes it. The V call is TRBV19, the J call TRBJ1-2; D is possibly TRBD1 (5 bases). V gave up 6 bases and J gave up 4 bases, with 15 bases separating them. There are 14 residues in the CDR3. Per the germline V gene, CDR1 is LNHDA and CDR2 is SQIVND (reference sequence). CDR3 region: CASSGTTVRYGYTF. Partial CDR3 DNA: TGTGCCAGTAGCGGGACTACAGTTCGCTATGGC.

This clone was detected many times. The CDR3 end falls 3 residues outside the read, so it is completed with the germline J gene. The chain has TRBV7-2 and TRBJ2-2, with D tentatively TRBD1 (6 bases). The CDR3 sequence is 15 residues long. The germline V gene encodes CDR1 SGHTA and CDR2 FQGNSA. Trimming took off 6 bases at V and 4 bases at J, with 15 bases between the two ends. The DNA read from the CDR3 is TGTGCCAGCAGTCCTCAGGGGATAAGCACCGGGGAG. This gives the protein CASSPQGISTGE. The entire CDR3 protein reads CASSPQGISTGELFF.

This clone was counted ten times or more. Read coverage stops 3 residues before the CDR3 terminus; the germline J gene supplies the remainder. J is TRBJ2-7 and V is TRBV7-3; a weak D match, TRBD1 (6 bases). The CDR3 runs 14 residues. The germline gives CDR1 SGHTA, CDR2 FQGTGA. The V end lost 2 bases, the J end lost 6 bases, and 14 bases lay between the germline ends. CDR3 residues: CASSLLGQISEQYF. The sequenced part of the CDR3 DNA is TGTGCCAGCAGCTTATTAGGACAGATTTCCGAG.

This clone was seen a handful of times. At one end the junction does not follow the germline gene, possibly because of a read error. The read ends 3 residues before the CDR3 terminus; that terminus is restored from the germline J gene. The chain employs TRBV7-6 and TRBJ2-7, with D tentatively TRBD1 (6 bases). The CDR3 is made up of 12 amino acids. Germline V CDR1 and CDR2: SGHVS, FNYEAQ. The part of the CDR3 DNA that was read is TGTTCCAGCAGGCCCGGGACATACGAG. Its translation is CSSRPGTYE. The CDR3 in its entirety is CSSRPGTYEQYF.

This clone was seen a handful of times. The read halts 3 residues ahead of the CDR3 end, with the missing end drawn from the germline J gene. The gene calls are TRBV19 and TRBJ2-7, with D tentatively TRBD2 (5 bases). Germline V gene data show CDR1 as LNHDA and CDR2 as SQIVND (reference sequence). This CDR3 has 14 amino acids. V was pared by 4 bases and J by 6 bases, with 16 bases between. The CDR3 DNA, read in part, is TGTGCCAGTAGTACCCTACTGGGCGGGCGCGAG. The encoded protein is CASSTLLGGRE. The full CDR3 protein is CASSTLLGGREQYF.

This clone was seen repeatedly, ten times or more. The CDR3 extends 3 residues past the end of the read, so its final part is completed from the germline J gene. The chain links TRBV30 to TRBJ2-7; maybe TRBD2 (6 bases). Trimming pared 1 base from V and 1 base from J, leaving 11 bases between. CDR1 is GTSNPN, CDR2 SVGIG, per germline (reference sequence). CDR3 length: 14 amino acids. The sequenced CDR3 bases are TGTGCCTGGAGTGGTCCAGGGAGGTCCTACGAG. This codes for CAWSGPGRSYE. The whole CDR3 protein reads CAWSGPGRSYEQYF.

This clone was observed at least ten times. The CDR3 DNA, read in part, is TGTGCCAGCAGCGCCGACTCCGGGGGGTGGGAGACC. Its translation is CASSADSGGWET. The full CDR3 protein is CASSADSGGWETQYF. V usage is TRBV5-6 and J usage is TRBJ2-5; the match to TRBD2 covers 7 bases. The sequenced fragment ends 3 residues before the CDR3 boundary, so the rest is inferred from the germline J gene. The CDR3 runs to 15 residues. Germline trimming cut 4 bases from V and 5 bases from J; bases unmatched to any gene: 11. Per the germline V gene, CDR1 is SGHDT and CDR2 is YYEEEE.

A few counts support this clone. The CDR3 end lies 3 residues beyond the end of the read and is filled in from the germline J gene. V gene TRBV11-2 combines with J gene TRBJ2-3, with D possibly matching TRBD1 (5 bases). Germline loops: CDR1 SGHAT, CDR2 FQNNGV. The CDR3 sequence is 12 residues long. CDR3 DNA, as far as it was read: TGTGCCAGCAGCTTAGATCAGGGTCCG. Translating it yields CASSLDQGP. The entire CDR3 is CASSLDQGPQYF.

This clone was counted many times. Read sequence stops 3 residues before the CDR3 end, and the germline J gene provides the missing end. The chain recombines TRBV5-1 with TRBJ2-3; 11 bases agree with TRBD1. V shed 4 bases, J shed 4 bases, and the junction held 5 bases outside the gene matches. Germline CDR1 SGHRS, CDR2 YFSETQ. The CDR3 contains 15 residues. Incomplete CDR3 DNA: TGCGCCAGCAGCAGGTCGGGACAGGGGGCAGATACG. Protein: CASSRSGQGADT. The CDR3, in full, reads CASSRSGQGADTQYF.

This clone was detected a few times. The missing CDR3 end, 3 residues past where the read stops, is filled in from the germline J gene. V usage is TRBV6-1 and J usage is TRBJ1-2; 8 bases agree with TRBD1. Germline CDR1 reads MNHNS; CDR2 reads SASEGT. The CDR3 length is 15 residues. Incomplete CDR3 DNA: TGTGCCAGCAGTGAAGCGGGGACAGGTCGTTGGGGC. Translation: CASSEAGTGRWG. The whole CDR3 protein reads CASSEAGTGRWGYTF.

The sequenced CDR3 bases are TGTGCCAGCAGCCGGACAGGGGGCAATGAG. Its protein product is CASSRTGGNE. The full CDR3 sequence reads CASSRTGGNEQFF. The chain combines TRBV7-2 with TRBJ2-1, with 10 bases aligning to TRBD1. The read comes to an end 3 residues before the CDR3 does, leaving the germline J gene to fill in the end. Germline values: CDR1 SGHTA, CDR2 FQGNSA. The CDR3 loop spans 13 amino acids. The ends lost 5 bases at V and 6 bases at J; junction bases unmatched: 1.

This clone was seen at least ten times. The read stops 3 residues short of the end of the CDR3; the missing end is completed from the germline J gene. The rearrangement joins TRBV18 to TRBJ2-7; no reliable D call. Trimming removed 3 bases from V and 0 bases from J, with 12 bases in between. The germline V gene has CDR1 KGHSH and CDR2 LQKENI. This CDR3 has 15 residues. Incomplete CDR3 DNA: TGTGCCAGCTCACCTGCTAGAGACCGCTCCTACGAG. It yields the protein CASSPARDRSYE. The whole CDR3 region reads CASSPARDRSYEQYF.

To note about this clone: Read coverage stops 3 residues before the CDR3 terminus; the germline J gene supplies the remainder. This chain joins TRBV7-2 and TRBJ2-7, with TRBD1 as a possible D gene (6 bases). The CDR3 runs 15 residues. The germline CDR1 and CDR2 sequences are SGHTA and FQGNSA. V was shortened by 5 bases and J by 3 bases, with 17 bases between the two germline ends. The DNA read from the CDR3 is TGTGCCAGCAGCCAGGGGTGGGAGATAGTCTACGAG. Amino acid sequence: CASSQGWEIVYE. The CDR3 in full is CASSQGWEIVYEQYF.

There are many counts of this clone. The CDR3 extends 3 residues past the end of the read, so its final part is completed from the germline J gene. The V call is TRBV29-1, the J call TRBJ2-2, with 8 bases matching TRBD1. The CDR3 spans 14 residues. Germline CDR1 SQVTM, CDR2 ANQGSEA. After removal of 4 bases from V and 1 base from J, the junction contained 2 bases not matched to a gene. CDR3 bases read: TGCAGCGTTGGGACAGGGAGGAACACCGGGGAG. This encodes CSVGTGRNTGE. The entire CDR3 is CSVGTGRNTGELFF.

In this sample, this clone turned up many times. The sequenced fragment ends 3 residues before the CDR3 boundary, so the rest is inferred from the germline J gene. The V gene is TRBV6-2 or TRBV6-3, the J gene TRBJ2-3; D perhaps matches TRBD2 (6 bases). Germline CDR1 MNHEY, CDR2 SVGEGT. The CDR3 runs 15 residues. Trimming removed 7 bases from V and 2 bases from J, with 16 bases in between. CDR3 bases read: TGTGCCAGCATTAGGCGCGGGGACCTCACAGATACG. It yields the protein CASIRRGDLTDT. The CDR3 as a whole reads CASIRRGDLTDTQYF.

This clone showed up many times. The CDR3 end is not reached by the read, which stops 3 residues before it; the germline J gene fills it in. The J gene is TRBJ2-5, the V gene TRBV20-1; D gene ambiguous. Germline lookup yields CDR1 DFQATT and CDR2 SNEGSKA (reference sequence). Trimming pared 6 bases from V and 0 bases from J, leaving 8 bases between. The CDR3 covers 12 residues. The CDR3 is CSAIRYQETQYF. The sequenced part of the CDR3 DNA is TGCAGTGCGATCAGGTACCAAGAGACC.

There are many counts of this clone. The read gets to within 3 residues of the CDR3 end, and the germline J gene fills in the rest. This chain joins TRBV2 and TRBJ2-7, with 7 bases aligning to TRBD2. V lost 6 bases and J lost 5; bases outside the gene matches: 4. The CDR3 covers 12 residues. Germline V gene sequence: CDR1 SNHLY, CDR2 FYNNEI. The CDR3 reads CASRGTTHEQYF. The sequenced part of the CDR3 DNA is TGTGCCAGCAGGGGGACTACCCACGAG.

Incomplete CDR3 DNA: TGTGCCAGCAGCCGGCTACAGGTCTCCTACGAG. Translated: CASSRLQVSYE. The entire CDR3 protein reads CASSRLQVSYEQYF. V gene TRBV11-2 combines with J gene TRBJ2-7; D is perhaps TRBD1 (5 bases). The CDR3 end is not reached by the read, which stops 3 residues before it; the germline J gene fills it in. Germline V gene data show CDR1 as SGHAT and CDR2 as FQNNGV. V lost 5 bases and J lost 0, with 11 bases in between. The CDR3 totals 14 residues.

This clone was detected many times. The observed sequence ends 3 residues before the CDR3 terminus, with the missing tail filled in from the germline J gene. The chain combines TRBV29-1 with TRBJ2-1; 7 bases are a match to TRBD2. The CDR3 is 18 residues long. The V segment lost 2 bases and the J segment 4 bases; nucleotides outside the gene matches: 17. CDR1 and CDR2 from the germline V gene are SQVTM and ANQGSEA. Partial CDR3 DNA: TGCAGCGTTGAACTGGGGGGGGTCGGGGGAACGAATTACAATGAG. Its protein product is CSVELGGVGGTNYNE. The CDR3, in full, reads CSVELGGVGGTNYNEQFF.

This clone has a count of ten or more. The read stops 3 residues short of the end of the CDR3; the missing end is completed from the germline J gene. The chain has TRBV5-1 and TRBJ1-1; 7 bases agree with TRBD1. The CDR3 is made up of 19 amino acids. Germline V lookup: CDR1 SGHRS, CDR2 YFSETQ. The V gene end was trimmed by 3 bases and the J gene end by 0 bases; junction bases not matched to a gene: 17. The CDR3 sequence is CASSYKPPRTTGMNTEAFF. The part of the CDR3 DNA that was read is TGCGCCAGCAGCTACAAGCCCCCTCGAACGACAGGGATGAACACTGAA.

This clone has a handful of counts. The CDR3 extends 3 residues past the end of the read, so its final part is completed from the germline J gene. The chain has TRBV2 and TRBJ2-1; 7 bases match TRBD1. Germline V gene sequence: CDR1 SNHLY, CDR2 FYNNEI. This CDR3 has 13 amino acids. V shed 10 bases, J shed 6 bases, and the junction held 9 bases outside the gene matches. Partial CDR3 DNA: TGTGCCACGACAGGGTTTCTCATCAATGAG. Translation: CATTGFLINE. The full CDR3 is CATTGFLINEQFF. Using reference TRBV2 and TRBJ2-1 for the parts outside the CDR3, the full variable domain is EPEVTQTPSHQVTQMGQEVILRCVPISNHLYFYWYRQILGQKVEFLVSFYNNEISEKSEIFDDQFSVERPDGSNFTLKIRSTKLEDSAMYFCATTGFLINEQFFGPGTRLTVL.